The clone carrying this T cell receptor beta chain was observed many times. Its antigen is not identified. These data originate in a study of Graves' ophthalmopathy and Graves' hyperthyroidism. Whole-study results and caveats: Ophthalmopathy progression prediction by the model yielded a sensitivity of 60% to 71% and a specificity of about 72%.

The sequenced template was RNA, covering the TCR beta CDR3 region. Scientists carried out first-round RT-PCR using HTBI primers and then a second-round multiplex PCR. TCRdb processed the multiplex PCR reads anew with MiXCR; each CDR3 protein has one entry. The sample consists of a few hundred thousand distinct CDR3 sequences, approximately 18% of them appearing once. Germline CDR1 reads SNHLY; CDR2 reads FYNNEI. This CDR3 has 15 residues. After removal of 7 bases from V and 3 bases from J, the junction contained 9 bases not matched to a gene. Specimen: peripheral blood. This chain links TRBV2 with TRBJ1-1, with TRBD1 matching over 9 bases. The TCR comes from an adult woman with stable Graves' hyperthyroidism. The CDR3 loop is CASIEDRGRDTEAFF. CDR3 in DNA: TGTGCCAGCATCGAGGACAGGGGTAGGGACACTGAAGCTTTCTTT.